This entry concerns a single TCR beta chain. This specimen comes from a study of blood T cell repertoires in COVID-19. About the research overall: Acute and convalescent COVID-19 specimens originated in the United States, Italy and Spain.

The repertoire was sequenced with immunoSEQ multiplex PCR; TCRdb's copy has only in-frame clones and lacks some. The table has tens of thousands of clones, over 75% seen once. The receptor was isolated from a human donor in a cohort sampled during active COVID-19. Sequenced sample: peripheral blood.

CDR3 in amino acids: CASSESFSYNEQFF. In DNA form, the CDR3 reads TGCGCCAGCAGTGAGTCGTTCAGCTACAATGAGCAGTTCTTC. The V call is TRBV10-2, the J call TRBJ2-1; D remains ambiguous. The V gene's germline CDR1 is WSHSY and CDR2 SAAADI. The V and J ends lost 0 bases and 3 bases respectively, with 6 bases between them. The CDR3 is 14 amino acids.